Following are 2 T cell receptor beta chains from one sample sequenced in a study of blood T cell repertoires in COVID-19. Sequenced by immunoSEQ multiplex PCR; TCRdb stores in-frame clones only, minus some. The repertoire holds 180,000 or so clones, with around four fifths as singletons. Sequenced sample: PBMCs or T cells enriched from blood (not recorded which). These receptors originate from a woman between 50 and 59 years old who had recovered from COVID-19.

This chain connects TRBV19 to TRBJ2-1; TRBD1 matches 10 bases. V was pared by 9 bases and J by 0 bases, with 8 bases of the junction left unmatched. Germline-derived CDR1 and CDR2 are LNHDA and SQIVND (reference sequence). This CDR3 region has 16 residues. The CDR3 loop is CASRSDRGSSYNEQFF. The CDR3 nucleotides read TGTGCCAGCAGATCGGACAGGGGGAGCTCCTACAATGAGCAGTTCTTC.

The chain has TRBV28 and TRBJ2-7; 10 nucleotides line up with TRBD1. Germline CDR1 MDHEN, CDR2 SYDVKM. The CDR3 totals 15 residues. The trim removed 5 bases at V and 5 bases at J, leaving 9 bases unmatched. The CDR3 reads CASSRPGQGINEQYV. Written as DNA, the CDR3 is TGTGCCAGCAGTCGACCGGGACAGGGGATCAACGAGCAGTACGTC.